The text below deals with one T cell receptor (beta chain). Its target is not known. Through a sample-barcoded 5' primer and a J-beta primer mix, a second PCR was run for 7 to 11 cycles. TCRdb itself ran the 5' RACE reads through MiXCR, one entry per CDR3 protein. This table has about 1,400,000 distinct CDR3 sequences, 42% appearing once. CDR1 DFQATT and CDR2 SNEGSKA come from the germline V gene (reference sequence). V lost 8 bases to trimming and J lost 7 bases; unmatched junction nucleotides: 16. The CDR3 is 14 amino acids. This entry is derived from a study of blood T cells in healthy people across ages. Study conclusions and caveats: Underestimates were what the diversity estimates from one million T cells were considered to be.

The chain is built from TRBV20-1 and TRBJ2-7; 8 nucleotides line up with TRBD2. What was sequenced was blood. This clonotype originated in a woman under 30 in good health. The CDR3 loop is CSPYGTSGTIEQYF. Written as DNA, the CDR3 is TGCAGTCCGTATGGTACTAGCGGAACTATTGAGCAGTACTTC.